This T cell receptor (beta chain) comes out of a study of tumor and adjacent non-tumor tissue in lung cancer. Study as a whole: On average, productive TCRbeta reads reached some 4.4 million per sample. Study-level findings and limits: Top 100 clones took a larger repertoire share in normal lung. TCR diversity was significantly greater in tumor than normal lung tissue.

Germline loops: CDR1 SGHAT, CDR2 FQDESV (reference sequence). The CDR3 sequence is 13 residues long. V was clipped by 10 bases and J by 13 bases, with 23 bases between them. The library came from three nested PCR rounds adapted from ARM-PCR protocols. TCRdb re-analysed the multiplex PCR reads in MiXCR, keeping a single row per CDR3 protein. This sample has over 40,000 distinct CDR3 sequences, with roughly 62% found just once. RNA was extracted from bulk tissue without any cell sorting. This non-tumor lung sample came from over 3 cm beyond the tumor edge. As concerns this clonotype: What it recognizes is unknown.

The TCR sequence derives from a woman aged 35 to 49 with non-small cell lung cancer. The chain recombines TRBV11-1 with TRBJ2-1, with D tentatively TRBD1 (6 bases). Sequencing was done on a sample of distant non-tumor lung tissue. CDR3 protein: CAMSLHREWDQFF. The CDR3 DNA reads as TGTGCCATGAGCTTACACAGGGAATGGGATCAGTTCTTC. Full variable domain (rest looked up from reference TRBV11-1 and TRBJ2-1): EAEVAQSPRYKITEKSQAVAFWCDPISGHATLYWYRQILGQGPELLVQFQDESVVDDSQLPKDRFSAERLKGVDSTLKIQPAELGDSAMYLCAMSLHREWDQFFGPGTRLTVL.